The sequence of this T cell receptor (beta chain) was determined in a study of siplizumab effects on memory and regulatory T cells. Study outcomes and limitations: It seemed that naive T cells were more diverse than memory cells and were major contributors to the alloresponse. Proliferating clones, CD4+ or CD8+, lacked an assignable naive or memory phenotype in roughly 75-95% of cases.

This CDR3 is 14 amino acids long. V lost 2 bases to trimming and J lost 5 bases, with 9 bases between them. The V gene's germline CDR1 is LNHDA and CDR2 SQIVND (reference sequence). This clone was counted only a few times. Its antigen is as yet unknown. The repertoire was sequenced with immunoSEQ multiplex PCR; TCRdb's copy has only in-frame clones and lacks some. The sample carries about 82,000 clones, roughly 87% recorded once. Sequenced sample: Tregs sorted from blood. This clonotype was sampled from a human donor in good health. The rearrangement links TRBV19 to TRBJ1-4, with D unresolved. The CDR3 region is CASSISTDNEKLFF. DNA for the CDR3: TGTGCCAGTAGTATATCGACGGACAATGAAAAACTGTTTTTT. Together with reference TRBV19 and TRBJ1-4, the CDR3 gives the full variable domain: DGGITQSPKYLFRKEGQNVTLSCEQNLNHDAMYWYRQDPGQGLRLIYYSQIVNDFQKGDIAEGYSVSREKKESFPLTVTSAQKNPTAFYLCASSISTDNEKLFFGSGTQLSVL.